The 27 T cell receptor beta chains given below trace back to one sample, sequenced in a study of control samples from healthy donors and cancer patients. Clones were sequenced by immunoSEQ multiplex PCR, and TCRdb holds only the in-frame ones, with some missing. The table shows about 51,000 clones, with roughly 80% occurring only once. The sample comprised blood. The receptors were gathered from a man in his sixties or seventies in good health.

The gene calls are TRBV6-1 and TRBJ1-3; 10 positions agree with TRBD1. There are 16 residues in the CDR3. Germline assignment: CDR1 MNHNS and CDR2 SASEGT. The V segment lost 4 bases and the J segment 1 base; nucleotides outside the gene matches: 4. CDR3 sequence: CASSARQGASGNTIYF. In nucleotides, the CDR3 is TGTGCCAGCAGTGCCCGACAGGGGGCTTCTGGAAACACCATATATTTT.

This rearrangement joins TRBV28 to TRBJ2-1; D is uncertain. The CDR3 is made up of 14 amino acids. V lost 1 base and J lost 5, with 9 bases in between. The germline CDR1 and CDR2 sequences are MDHEN and SYDVKM. As DNA, the CDR3 is TGTGCCAGCAGTTTATTTTTATCGAACAATGAGCAGTTCTTC. Its protein is CASSLFLSNNEQFF. The full variable domain, its missing parts supplied by reference TRBV28 and TRBJ2-1, is DVKVTQSSRYLVKRTGEKVFLECVQDMDHENMFWYRQDPGLGLRLIYFSYDVKMKEKGDIPEGYSVSREKKERFSLILESASTNQTSMYLCASSLFLSNNEQFFGPGTRLTVL.

This rearrangement joins TRBV19 to TRBJ1-2; D unresolved. This CDR3 spans 11 amino acids. The germline V and J ends were trimmed by 6 bases and 2 bases, with 4 bases remaining between them. CDR1 is LNHDA and CDR2 is SQIVND in the germline V gene (reference sequence). CDR3 bases: TGTGCCAGTAGCATAAACTATGGCTACACCTTC. Encoded protein: CASSINYGYTF.

The chain recombines TRBV5-1 with TRBJ2-1; TRBD2 matches 12 bases. The J segment lost 8 bases and the V segment lost 2 bases, leaving 5 bases of the junction unmatched. The CDR3 sequence is 15 residues long. CDR1 is SGHRS and CDR2 is YFSETQ in the germline V gene. The CDR3: CASSLRTSGVDEQFF. CDR3 nucleotides: TGCGCCAGCAGCTTAAGGACTAGCGGGGTGGATGAGCAGTTCTTC.

CDR3 coding DNA: TGTGCCAGCTCACTAAAGGGTCACAATCAGCCCCAGCATTTT. Translated, it gives CASSLKGHNQPQHF. The rearrangement joins TRBV18 to TRBJ1-5, with no clear D. Germline V gene lookup returns CDR1 KGHSH and CDR2 LQKENI. This CDR3 has 14 residues. The V end was cut by 4 bases, the J end by 3 bases, with 10 bases between.

V usage is TRBV7-9 and J usage is TRBJ1-1; no clear D gene. V lost 2 bases and J 7 bases, leaving 8 bases between the germline ends. Germline V gene data show CDR1 as SEHNR and CDR2 as FQNEAQ (reference sequence). The CDR3 covers 12 residues. The DNA of the CDR3 is TGTGCCAGCAGCTTATCGGCTGGTGAAGCTTTCTTT. This sequence encodes CASSLSAGEAFF.

V and J are TRBV11-2 and TRBJ2-1; D gene uncertain. The germline gives CDR1 SGHAT, CDR2 FQNNGV. Between the trimmed V and J ends, which lost 0 bases and 4 bases, there was a span of 10 bases. This CDR3 has 15 amino acids. CDR3: CASSLDLGAYNEQFF. The CDR3 DNA is TGTGCCAGCAGCTTAGATCTAGGAGCGTACAATGAGCAGTTCTTC.

This rearrangement joins TRBV29-1 to TRBJ2-3; D unresolved. The CDR3 has 16 amino acids. CDR1 and CDR2 from the germline V gene are SQVTM and ANQGSEA. The ends were cut back, 2 bases at V and 3 bases at J, with 18 bases in the middle. The CDR3 DNA is TGCAGCGTTGAACTCCCGTGGGTTAGAGGAACAGATACGCAGTATTTT. Residues: CSVELPWVRGTDTQYF.

The gene calls are TRBV4-1 and TRBJ1-4; D may be TRBD1 (6 bases). CDR1 MGHRA and CDR2 YSYEKL come from the germline V gene. V was clipped by 2 bases and J by 8 bases, with 18 bases between them. This CDR3 has 16 residues. DNA of the CDR3: TGCGCCAGCAGCCAAATTCGCAGGGGCCTGTTGGAAAAACTGTTTTTT. Protein product: CASSQIRRGLLEKLFF.

V and J are TRBV5-1 and TRBJ2-2; D is uncertain. CDR3 length equals 14 residues. Germline CDR1 is SGHRS and CDR2 is YFSETQ. The V end lost 4 bases, the J end lost 1 base, and 8 bases lay between the germline ends. CDR3 coding DNA: TGCGCCAGCAGCATCTACTTGAACACCGGGGAGCTGTTTTTT. This codes for CASSIYLNTGELFF. The variable domain in full, with the rest retrieved from reference TRBV5-1 and TRBJ2-2, is KAGVTQTPRYLIKTRGQQVTLSCSPISGHRSVSWYQQTPGQGLQFLFEYFSETQRNKGNFPGRFSGRQFSNSRSEMNVSTLELGDSALYLCASSIYLNTGELFFGEGSRLTVL.

The chain carries TRBV29-1 and TRBJ2-1; TRBD2 matches 10 bases. Germline V lookup: CDR1 SQVTM, CDR2 ANQGSEA. The CDR3 sequence is 16 residues long. V was clipped by 6 bases and J by 4 bases; unmatched bases: 12. CDR3 sequence (DNA): TGCAGCGTCTCCAAGCGGGAGGGCCTTGTTTACAATGAGCAGTTCTTC. It specifies CSVSKREGLVYNEQFF.

This clone was seen once. The chain recombines TRBV28 with TRBJ2-7; a possible D gene is TRBD1 (6 bases). CDR1 is MDHEN, CDR2 SYDVKM, per germline. V was trimmed by 6 bases and J by 0 bases, leaving 12 bases between them. CDR3 length: 14 residues. The CDR3 nucleotides are TGTGCCAGCAGGGGTCAGGGGAGCTCCTACGAGCAGTACTTC. This sequence encodes CASRGQGSSYEQYF. The full variable domain, in which reference TRBV28 and TRBJ2-7 provide the parts outside the CDR3, is DVKVTQSSRYLVKRTGEKVFLECVQDMDHENMFWYRQDPGLGLRLIYFSYDVKMKEKGDIPEGYSVSREKKERFSLILESASTNQTSMYLCASRGQGSSYEQYFGPGTRLTVT.

The chain has TRBV11-2 and TRBJ2-5; TRBD2 matches 12 bases. Germline trimming cut 1 base from V and 5 bases from J; bases unmatched to any gene: 2. Germline CDR1 is SGHAT and CDR2 is FQNNGV. This CDR3 has 15 residues. This CDR3 reads CASSLGLAGVETQYF. CDR3 DNA: TGTGCCAGCAGCTTAGGACTAGCGGGGGTGGAGACCCAGTACTTC. Combining the CDR3 with reference TRBV11-2 and TRBJ2-5 gives the whole variable domain EAGVAQSPRYKIIEKRQSVAFWCNPISGHATLYWYQQILGQGPKLLIQFQNNGVVDDSQLPKDRFSAERLKGVDSTLKIQPAKLEDSAVYLCASSLGLAGVETQYFGPGTRLLVL.

The genes are TRBV13 and TRBJ2-7; 7 bases fit TRBD1. V shed 4 bases and J 0 bases; nucleotides not matched to a gene: 3. Per the germline V gene, CDR1 is PRHDT and CDR2 is FYEKMQ (reference sequence). The length of the CDR3 is 14 residues. CDR3 protein: CASSSGDSSYEQYF. The CDR3 nucleotides read TGTGCCAGCAGCTCCGGGGACAGCTCCTACGAGCAGTACTTC.

V usage is TRBV19 and J usage is TRBJ2-7, with 8 bases matching TRBD2. Germline V gives CDR1 LNHDA, CDR2 SQIVND (reference sequence). V dropped 6 bases and J dropped 2; count of bases not matched to a gene: 12. This CDR3 region has 16 residues. Here the CDR3 reads CASRGGLAGPPYEQYF. Written as DNA, the CDR3 is TGTGCCAGTAGGGGGGGGTTAGCGGGACCTCCCTACGAGCAGTACTTC.

The V gene is TRBV6-6, the J gene TRBJ1-6; the match to TRBD1 covers 11 bases. This CDR3 region has 21 residues. The ends lost 5 bases at V and 10 bases at J; junction bases unmatched: 25. Germline assignment: CDR1 MNHNY and CDR2 SVGAGI (reference sequence). CDR3 sequence: CASSPNVPRTGGEYLESPLHF. CDR3 bases: TGTGCCAGCAGTCCCAATGTTCCGCGGACAGGGGGCGAATATCTCGAATCACCCCTCCACTTT.

The genes are TRBV4-1 and TRBJ2-3; D may match TRBD1 or TRBD2 (5 bases each). The CDR3 is 15 amino acids. In germline, CDR1 is MGHRA, CDR2 YSYEKL. Trimming left V 1 base short and J 12 bases short, with 20 bases between. CDR3 in amino acids: CASSQARDGLRTQYF. CDR3 bases: TGCGCCAGCAGCCAAGCCCGGGACGGCCTGCGTACTCAGTATTTT.

The rearrangement joins TRBV6-5 to TRBJ1-1; D may be TRBD1 (5 bases). CDR3 size: 14 residues. V lost 6 bases, J lost 4 bases, and 15 bases lay in between. The germline CDR1 and CDR2 sequences are MNHEY and SVGAGI. CDR3 region: CASRRGTLGTEAFF. In DNA, the CDR3 is TGTGCCAGCAGACGGGGCACCTTGGGCACTGAAGCTTTCTTT.

J is TRBJ1-2 and V is TRBV6-6, with a tentative D call TRBD1 (5 bases). Trimming stripped 7 bases from V and 8 bases from J, with 14 bases between. The V gene's germline CDR1 is MNHNY and CDR2 SVGAGI (reference sequence). The CDR3 length is 12 residues. The CDR3: CASIGAGTGYTF. CDR3 DNA sequence: TGTGCCAGCATAGGGGCAGGGACCGGCTACACCTTC.

The V gene is TRBV28, the J gene TRBJ1-2; no definite D call. The CDR3 loop spans 14 amino acids. The V gene's germline CDR1 is MDHEN and CDR2 SYDVKM. The V end was cut by 1 base, the J end by 1 base, with 7 bases between. The CDR3, as DNA: TGTGCCAGCAGTTTATTTGGTTTTAACTATGGCTACACCTTC. Encoded protein: CASSLFGFNYGYTF.

The genes are TRBV11-3 and TRBJ2-1; D call uncertain. V lost 1 base and J lost 8, with 6 bases in between. Germline CDR1 and CDR2: SGHNT and YENEEA. The CDR3 runs 12 residues. The CDR3 spells CASSLVSDEQFF. CDR3 nucleotide sequence: TGTGCCAGCAGCTTAGTCTCAGATGAGCAGTTCTTC.

The chain joins TRBV11-2 to TRBJ2-7, with 10 bases fitting TRBD2. The V gene end was trimmed by 6 bases and the J gene end by 3 bases; junction bases not matched to a gene: 8. CDR3 length equals 15 residues. Germline CDR1 and CDR2: SGHAT and FQNNGV. The CDR3 nucleotides are TGTGCCAGCAGTTACACTAGCGGGACCCGCTACGAGCAGTACTTC. Its translation: CASSYTSGTRYEQYF. The entire variable domain, with the rest obtained from reference TRBV11-2 and TRBJ2-7, is as follows: EAGVAQSPRYKIIEKRQSVAFWCNPISGHATLYWYQQILGQGPKLLIQFQNNGVVDDSQLPKDRFSAERLKGVDSTLKIQPAKLEDSAVYLCASSYTSGTRYEQYFGPGTRLTVT.

The chain is built from TRBV20-1 and TRBJ1-5; D is perhaps TRBD1 (5 bases). The CDR3 has 14 amino acids. Per germline, CDR1 DFQATT and CDR2 SNEGSKA (reference sequence). The V gene lost 3 bases and the J gene lost 3 bases, with 12 bases spanning the gap. The chain's CDR3 is CSASGGTNNQPQHF. The CDR3 DNA is TGCAGTGCTAGTGGGGGGACCAACAATCAGCCCCAGCATTTT.

V and J are TRBV12-3 or TRBV12-4 and TRBJ1-5, with D unclear. Trimming shortened V by 2 bases and J by 5 bases, and 7 bases separated the two germline ends. This CDR3 is 13 amino acids long. The CDR3 loop reads CASSLNADQPQHF. The CDR3 coding sequence is TGTGCCAGCAGTTTAAACGCGGATCAGCCCCAGCATTTT.

J is TRBJ1-4 and V is TRBV28; possible D gene TRBD1, 5 bases. The V and J ends lost 5 bases and 8 bases respectively, with 21 bases between them. The CDR3 extends over 16 amino acids. The germline V gene has CDR1 MDHEN and CDR2 SYDVKM. The DNA of the CDR3 is TGTGCCAGCAGTCCCCAGAGGGGCCGACTGGAAGAAAAACTGTTTTTT. This translates into CASSPQRGRLEEKLFF.

The V and J genes are TRBV11-2 and TRBJ2-7, with TRBD1 as a possible D gene (6 bases). V dropped 0 bases and J dropped 2 bases, with 11 bases sitting between them. Germline loops: CDR1 SGHAT, CDR2 FQNNGV. The CDR3 totals 15 residues. The CDR3 sequence is CASSLEGAPTYEQYF. DNA for the CDR3: TGTGCCAGCAGCTTAGAGGGGGCGCCTACCTACGAGCAGTACTTC.

This clone was detected only once. This chain connects TRBV6-5 to TRBJ2-7, with D maybe TRBD1 (5 bases). Germline V gives CDR1 MNHEY, CDR2 SVGAGI. The V and J ends lost 6 bases and 5 bases respectively, with 20 bases between them. The CDR3 has 15 amino acids. This CDR3 reads CASSRAPGNTDEQYF. The CDR3 DNA sequence: TGTGCCAGCAGCCGCGCCCCAGGGAACACCGACGAGCAGTACTTC.